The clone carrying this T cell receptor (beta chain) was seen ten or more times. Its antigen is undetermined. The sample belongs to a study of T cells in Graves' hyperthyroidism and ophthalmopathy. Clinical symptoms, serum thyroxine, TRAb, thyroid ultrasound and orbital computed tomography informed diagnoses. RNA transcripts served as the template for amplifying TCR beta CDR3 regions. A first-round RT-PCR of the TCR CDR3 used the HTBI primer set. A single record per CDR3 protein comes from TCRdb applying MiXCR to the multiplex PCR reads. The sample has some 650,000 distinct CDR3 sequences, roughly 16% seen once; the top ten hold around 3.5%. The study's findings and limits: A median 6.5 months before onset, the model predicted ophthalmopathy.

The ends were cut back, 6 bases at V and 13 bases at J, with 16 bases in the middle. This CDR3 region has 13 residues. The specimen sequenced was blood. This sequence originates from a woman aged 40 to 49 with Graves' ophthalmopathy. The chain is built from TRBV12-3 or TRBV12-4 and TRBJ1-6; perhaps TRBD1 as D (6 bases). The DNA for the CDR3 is TGTGCCAGCAGCCAGGACAGACACCGGCCCCTCCACTTT. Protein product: CASSQDRHRPLHF.